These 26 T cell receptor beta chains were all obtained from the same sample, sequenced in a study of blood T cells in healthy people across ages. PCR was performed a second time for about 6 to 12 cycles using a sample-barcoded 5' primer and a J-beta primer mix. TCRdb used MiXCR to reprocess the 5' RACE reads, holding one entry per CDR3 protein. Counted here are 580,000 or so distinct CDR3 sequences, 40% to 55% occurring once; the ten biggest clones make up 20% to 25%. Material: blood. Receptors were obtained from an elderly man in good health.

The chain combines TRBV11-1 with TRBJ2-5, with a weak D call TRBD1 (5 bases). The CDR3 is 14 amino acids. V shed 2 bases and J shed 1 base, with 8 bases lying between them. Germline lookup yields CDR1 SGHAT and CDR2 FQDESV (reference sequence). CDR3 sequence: CASSLRQRQETQYF. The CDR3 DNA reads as TGTGCCAGCAGCTTACGACAGCGCCAAGAGACCCAGTACTTC.

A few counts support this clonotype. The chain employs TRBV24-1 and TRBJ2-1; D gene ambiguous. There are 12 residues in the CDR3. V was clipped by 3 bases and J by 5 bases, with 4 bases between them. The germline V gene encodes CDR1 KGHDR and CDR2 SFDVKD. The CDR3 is CATSDQHNEQFF. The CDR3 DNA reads TGTGCCACCAGTGATCAGCACAATGAGCAGTTCTTC.

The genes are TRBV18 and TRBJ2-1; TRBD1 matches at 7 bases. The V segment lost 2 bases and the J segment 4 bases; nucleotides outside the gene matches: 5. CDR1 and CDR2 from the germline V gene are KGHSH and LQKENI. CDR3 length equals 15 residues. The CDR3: CASSPIQGRYNEQFF. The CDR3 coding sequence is TGTGCCAGCTCACCAATACAGGGGAGATACAATGAGCAGTTCTTC.

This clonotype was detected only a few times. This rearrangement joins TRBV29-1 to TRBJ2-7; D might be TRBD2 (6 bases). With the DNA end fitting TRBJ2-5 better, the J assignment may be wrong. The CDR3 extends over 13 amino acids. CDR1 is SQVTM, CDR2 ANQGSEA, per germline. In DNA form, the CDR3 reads TGCAGCGCGGGGGACTCCTCGGCCGAGACCCAGTACTTC. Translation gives CSAGDSSAETQYF.

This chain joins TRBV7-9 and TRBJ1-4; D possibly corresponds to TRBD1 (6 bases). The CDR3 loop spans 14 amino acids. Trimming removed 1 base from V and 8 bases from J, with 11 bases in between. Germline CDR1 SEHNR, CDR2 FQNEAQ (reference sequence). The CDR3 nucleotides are TGTGCCAGCAGCTTAGACAGGGAGGGCGAAAAACTGTTTTTT. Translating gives CASSLDREGEKLFF.

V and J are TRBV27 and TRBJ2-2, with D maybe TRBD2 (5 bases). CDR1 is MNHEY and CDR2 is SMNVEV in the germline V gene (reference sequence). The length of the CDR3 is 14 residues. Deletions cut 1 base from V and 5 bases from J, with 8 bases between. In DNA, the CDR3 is TGTGCCAGCAGTTTATTGGGGAGAACCGGGGAGCTGTTTTTT. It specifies CASSLLGRTGELFF.

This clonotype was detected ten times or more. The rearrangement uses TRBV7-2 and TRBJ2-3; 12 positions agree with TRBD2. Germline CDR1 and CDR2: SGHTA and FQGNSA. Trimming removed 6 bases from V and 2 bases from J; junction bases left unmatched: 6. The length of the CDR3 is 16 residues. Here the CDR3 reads CASSPLAGGDTDTQYF. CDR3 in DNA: TGTGCCAGCAGTCCACTAGCGGGGGGCGACACAGATACGCAGTATTTT.

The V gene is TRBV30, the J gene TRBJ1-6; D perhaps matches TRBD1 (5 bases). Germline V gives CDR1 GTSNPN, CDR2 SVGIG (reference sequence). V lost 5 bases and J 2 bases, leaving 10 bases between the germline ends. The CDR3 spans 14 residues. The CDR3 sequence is CAWGLTAYNSPLHF. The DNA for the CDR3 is TGTGCCTGGGGATTGACAGCCTATAATTCACCCCTCCACTTT.

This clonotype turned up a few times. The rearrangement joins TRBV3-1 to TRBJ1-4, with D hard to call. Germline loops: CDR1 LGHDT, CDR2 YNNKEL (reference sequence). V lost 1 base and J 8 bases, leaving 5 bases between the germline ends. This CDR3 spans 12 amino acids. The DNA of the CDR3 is TGTGCCAGCAGCCAAGTTAGGGAAAAACTGTTTTTT. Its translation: CASSQVREKLFF.

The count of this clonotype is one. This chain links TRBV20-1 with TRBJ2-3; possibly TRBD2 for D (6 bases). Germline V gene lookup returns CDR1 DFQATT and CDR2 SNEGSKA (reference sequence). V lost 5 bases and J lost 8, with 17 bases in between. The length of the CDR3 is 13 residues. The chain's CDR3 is CSALTGLQATQYF. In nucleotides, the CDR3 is TGCAGTGCTCTAACGGGACTTCAGGCTACGCAGTATTTT.

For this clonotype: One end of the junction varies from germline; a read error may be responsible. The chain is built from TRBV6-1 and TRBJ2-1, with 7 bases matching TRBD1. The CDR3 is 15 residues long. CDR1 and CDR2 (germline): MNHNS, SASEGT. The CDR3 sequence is CASSVDRSPYKEQFF. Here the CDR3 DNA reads TGTGCCAGCAGCGTGGACAGGAGCCCTTACAAGGAGCAGTTCTTC.

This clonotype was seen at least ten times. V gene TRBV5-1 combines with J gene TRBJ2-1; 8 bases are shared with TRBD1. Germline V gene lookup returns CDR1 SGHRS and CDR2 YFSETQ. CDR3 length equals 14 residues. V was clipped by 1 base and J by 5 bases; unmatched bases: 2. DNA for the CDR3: TGCGCCAGCAGCTTGTTGACAGGGGACAATGAGCAGTTCTTC. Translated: CASSLLTGDNEQFF. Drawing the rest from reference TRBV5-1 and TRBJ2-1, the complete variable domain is KAGVTQTPRYLIKTRGQQVTLSCSPISGHRSVSWYQQTPGQGLQFLFEYFSETQRNKGNFPGRFSGRQFSNSRSEMNVSTLELGDSALYLCASSLLTGDNEQFFGPGTRLTVL.

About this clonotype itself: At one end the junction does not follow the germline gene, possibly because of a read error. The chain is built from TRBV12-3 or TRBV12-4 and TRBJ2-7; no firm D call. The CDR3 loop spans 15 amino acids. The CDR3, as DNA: TGTGCCGGCAGTTTTGGGCAGGCGAGTTCGTATGAGCAGTACTTC. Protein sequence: CAGSFGQASSYEQYF.

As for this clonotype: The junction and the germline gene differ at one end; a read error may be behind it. CDR3: CASSDSDGYTF. The DNA for the CDR3 is TGTGCCAGCAGTGACTCGGATGGCTACACCTTC. The chain links TRBV6-2 or TRBV6-3 to TRBJ1-2, with D uncertain. The length of the CDR3 is 11 residues. Germline V gives CDR1 MNHEY, CDR2 SVGEGT.

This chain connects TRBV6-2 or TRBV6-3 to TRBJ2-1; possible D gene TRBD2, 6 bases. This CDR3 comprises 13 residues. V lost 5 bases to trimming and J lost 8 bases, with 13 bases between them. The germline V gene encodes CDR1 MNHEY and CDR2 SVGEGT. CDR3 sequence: CASSRLGQDEQFF. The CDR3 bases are TGTGCCAGCAGTCGACTAGGTCAGGATGAGCAGTTCTTC.

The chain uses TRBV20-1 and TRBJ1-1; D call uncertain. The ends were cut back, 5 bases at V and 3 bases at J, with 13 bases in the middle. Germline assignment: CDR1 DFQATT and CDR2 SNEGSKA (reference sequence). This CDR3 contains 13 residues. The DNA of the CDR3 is TGCAGTGCTCCCCGTGGGGTCGACACTGAAGCTTTCTTT. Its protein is CSAPRGVDTEAFF.

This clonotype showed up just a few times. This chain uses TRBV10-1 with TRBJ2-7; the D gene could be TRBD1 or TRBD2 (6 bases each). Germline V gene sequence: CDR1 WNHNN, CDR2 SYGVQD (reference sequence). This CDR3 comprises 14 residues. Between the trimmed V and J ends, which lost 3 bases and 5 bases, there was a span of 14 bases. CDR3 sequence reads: CASSENRGRNEQYF. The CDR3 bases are TGCGCCAGCAGTGAAAATCGGGGGCGTAACGAGCAGTACTTC.

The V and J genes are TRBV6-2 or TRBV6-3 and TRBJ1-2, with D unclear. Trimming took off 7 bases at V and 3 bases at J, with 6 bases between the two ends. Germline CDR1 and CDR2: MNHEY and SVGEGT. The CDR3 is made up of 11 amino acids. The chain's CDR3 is CASTDHYGYTF. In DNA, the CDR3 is TGTGCCAGCACCGACCACTATGGCTACACCTTC.

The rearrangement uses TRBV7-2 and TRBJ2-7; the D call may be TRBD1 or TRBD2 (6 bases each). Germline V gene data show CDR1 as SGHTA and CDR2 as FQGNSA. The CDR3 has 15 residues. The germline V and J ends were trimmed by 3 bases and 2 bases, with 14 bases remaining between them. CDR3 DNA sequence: TGTGCCAGCAGCTTCAAGGGGGGAACGACCTACGAGCAGTACTTC. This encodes CASSFKGGTTYEQYF.

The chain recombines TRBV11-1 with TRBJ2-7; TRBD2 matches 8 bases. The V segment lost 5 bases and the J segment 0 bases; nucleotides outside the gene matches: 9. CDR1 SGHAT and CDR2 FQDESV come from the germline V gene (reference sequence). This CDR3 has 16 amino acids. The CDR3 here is CASSPRTSRSSYEQYF. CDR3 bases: TGTGCCAGCAGCCCTAGGACTAGCCGAAGCTCCTACGAGCAGTACTTC.

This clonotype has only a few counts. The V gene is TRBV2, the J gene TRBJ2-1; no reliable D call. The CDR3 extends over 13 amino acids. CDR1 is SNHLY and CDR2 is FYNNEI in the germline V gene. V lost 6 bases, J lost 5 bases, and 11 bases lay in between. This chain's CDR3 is CASRPDQNNEQFF. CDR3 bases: TGTGCCAGCAGACCCGACCAGAACAATGAGCAGTTCTTC.

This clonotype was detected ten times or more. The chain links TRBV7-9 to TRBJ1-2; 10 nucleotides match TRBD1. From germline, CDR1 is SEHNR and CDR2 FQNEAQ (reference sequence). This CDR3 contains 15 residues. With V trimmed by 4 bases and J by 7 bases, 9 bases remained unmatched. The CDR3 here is CASSSSATGGRGYTF. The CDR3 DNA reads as TGTGCCAGCAGCTCATCCGCGACAGGGGGCCGTGGCTACACCTTC.

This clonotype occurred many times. The CDR3 reads CSAQGTGANVLTF. The CDR3 coding sequence is TGCAGTGCCCAGGGGACTGGGGCCAACGTCCTGACTTTC. This rearrangement joins TRBV20-1 to TRBJ2-6, with D perhaps TRBD1 (6 bases). The V gene's germline CDR1 is DFQATT and CDR2 SNEGSKA (reference sequence). V was pared by 6 bases and J by 2 bases, with 8 bases between. The CDR3 runs to 13 residues.

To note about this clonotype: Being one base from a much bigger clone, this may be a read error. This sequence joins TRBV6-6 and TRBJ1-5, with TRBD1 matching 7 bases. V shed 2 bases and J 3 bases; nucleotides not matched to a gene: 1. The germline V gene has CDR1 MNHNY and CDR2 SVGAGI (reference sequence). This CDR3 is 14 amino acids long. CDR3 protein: CASSYDRANQPQHF. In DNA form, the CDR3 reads TGTGCCAGCAGTTACGACAGGGCCAATCAGCCCCAGCATTTT.

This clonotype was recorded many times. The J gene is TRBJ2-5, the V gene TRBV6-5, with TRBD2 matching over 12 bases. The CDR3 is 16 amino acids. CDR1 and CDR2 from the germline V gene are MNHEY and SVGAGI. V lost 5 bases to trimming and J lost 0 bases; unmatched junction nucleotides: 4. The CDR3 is CASSRRTSGNQETQYF. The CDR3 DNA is TGTGCCAGCAGTCGCAGGACTAGCGGGAACCAAGAGACCCAGTACTTC.

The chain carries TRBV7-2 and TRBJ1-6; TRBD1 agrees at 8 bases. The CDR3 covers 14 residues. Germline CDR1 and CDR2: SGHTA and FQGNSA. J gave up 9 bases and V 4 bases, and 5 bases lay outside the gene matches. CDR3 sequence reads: CASSSGQGISPLHF. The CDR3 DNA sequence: TGTGCCAGCAGCTCCGGACAGGGTATTTCACCCCTCCACTTT. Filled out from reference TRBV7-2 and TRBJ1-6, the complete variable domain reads GAGVSQSPSNKVTEKGKDVELRCDPISGHTALYWYRQSLGQGLEFLIYFQGNSAPDKSGLPSDRFSAERTGGSVSTLTIQRTQQEDSAVYLCASSSGQGISPLHFGNGTRLTVT.